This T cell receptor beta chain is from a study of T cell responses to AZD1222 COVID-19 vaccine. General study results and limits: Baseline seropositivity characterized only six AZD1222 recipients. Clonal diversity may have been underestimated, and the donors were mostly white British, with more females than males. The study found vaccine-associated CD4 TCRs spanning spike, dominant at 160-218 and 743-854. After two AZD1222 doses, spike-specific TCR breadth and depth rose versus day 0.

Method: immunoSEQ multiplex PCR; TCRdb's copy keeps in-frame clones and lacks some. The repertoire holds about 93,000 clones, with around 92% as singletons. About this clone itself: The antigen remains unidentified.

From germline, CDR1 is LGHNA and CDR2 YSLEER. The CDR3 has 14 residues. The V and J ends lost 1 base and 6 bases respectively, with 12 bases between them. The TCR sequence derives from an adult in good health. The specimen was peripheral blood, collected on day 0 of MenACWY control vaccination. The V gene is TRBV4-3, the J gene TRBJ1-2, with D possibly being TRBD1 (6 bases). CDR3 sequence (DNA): TGCGCCAGCAGCCAAGGGGCAGGGGCACATGGCTACACCTTC. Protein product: CASSQGAGAHGYTF.